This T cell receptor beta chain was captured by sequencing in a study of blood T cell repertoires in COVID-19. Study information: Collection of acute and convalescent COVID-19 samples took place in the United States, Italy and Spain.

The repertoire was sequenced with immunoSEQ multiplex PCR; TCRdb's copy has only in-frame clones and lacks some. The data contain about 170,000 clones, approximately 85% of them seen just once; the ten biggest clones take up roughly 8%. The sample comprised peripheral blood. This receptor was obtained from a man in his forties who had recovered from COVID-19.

The CDR3 protein is CASSLPGVTNGYTF. For the CDR3, the DNA is TGTGCCAGCAGTCTACCAGGGGTTACGAATGGCTACACCTTC. J is TRBJ1-2 and V is TRBV6-6, with D possibly matching TRBD1 (6 bases). This CDR3 contains 14 residues. Trimming took 5 bases from V and 6 from J, leaving 16 bases between them. CDR1 and CDR2 (germline): MNHNY, SVGAGI (reference sequence).